This T cell receptor beta chain was identified in a study of CD8 T cells in ankylosing spondylitis. Researchers built TCR beta libraries using quantitative 5'-RACE with molecular barcodes. TCRdb re-called the 5' RACE reads through MiXCR, storing one row per CDR3 protein. Among approximately 300,000 distinct CDR3 sequences listed, less than 9.5% were seen once. Study conclusions and caveats: From matched ankylosing spondylitis synovial fluid, disease-linked clones were reportedly recovered at significantly enriched levels. It appeared that ankylosing spondylitis blood was characterized by a TCR beta motif of several highly homologous variants. Clones linked with disease were CD8+ and fairly uncommon in the peripheral blood.

Germline CDR1 and CDR2: SEHNR and FQNEAQ (reference sequence). The CDR3 totals 15 residues. Trimming cost V 5 bases and J 1 base, with 11 bases left between them. Only a few counts were recorded for this clonotype. Its cognate antigen is unknown. This sequence joins TRBV7-9 and TRBJ2-2; D gene uncertain. Sequencing input: blood, either unsorted or a sorted T cell fraction (not recorded which). This clonotype was sampled from a male donor with ankylosing spondylitis. The CDR3 DNA reads as TGTGCCAGCAGCCCCGGGCCTGGGAACACCGGGGAGCTGTTTTTT. This codes for CASSPGPGNTGELFF.